The 13 T cell receptor beta chains below all came from one sample that was sequenced in a study of blood T cell repertoires in COVID-19 (dated by TCRdb to the early 2020s). Libraries were made using the immunoSEQ multiplex PCR assay. The table was pulled from immuneACCESS by TCRdb, which kept in-frame rearrangements only. Such tables lose some clones; where checked, under half of the loss comes from unresolved V genes, and the rest has no known cause. This sample is represented by 150,000 to 180,000 clones; roughly 89% of them were singletons. About 0.55% of the sample belongs to the ten largest clones. Input material: peripheral blood. The receptors were sampled from a man between 50 and 59 years old with acute or convalescent COVID-19.

This rearrangement joins TRBV28 to TRBJ1-5; D remains unclear. The V end was cut by 7 bases, the J end by 2 bases, with 6 bases between. This CDR3 comprises 12 residues. Germline V gene data show CDR1 as MDHEN and CDR2 as SYDVKM. The CDR3 loop reads CASISGNQPQHF. CDR3 sequence (DNA): TGTGCCAGCATTTCTGGCAATCAGCCCCAGCATTTT. The full variable domain, completed using reference TRBV28 and TRBJ1-5, is DVKVTQSSRYLVKRTGEKVFLECVQDMDHENMFWYRQDPGLGLRLIYFSYDVKMKEKGDIPEGYSVSREKKERFSLILESASTNQTSMYLCASISGNQPQHFGDGTRLSIL.

To note about this clone: At one end, the junction sequence differs from germline, possibly due to a read error. The chain has TRBV10-3 and TRBJ1-3, with D perhaps matching TRBD1 (5 bases). The CDR3 loop spans 13 amino acids. Germline lookup yields CDR1 ENHRY and CDR2 SYGVKD. The CDR3 loop reads CGIGGGTGNTIYF. The CDR3 DNA reads as TGTGGCATCGGGGGAGGGACTGGAAACACCATATATTTT.

The chain joins TRBV5-4 to TRBJ1-3; D is perhaps TRBD1 (5 bases). The CDR3 totals 16 residues. Germline CDR1 is SGHNT and CDR2 is YYREEE (reference sequence). Between the trimmed V and J ends, which lost 0 bases and 0 bases, there was a span of 10 bases. DNA of the CDR3: TGTGCCAGCAGCTTGGGGGGGGGACCCTCTGGAAACACCATATATTTT. Its protein product is CASSLGGGPSGNTIYF. The full variable domain, with the rest looked up from reference TRBV5-4 and TRBJ1-3, is ETGVTQSPTHLIKTRGQQVTLRCSSQSGHNTVSWYQQALGQGPQFIFQYYREEENGRGNFPPRFSGLQFPNYSSELNVNALELDDSALYLCASSLGGGPSGNTIYFGEGSWLTVV.

The V call is TRBV10-2, the J call TRBJ2-7, with a possible D match to TRBD2 (6 bases). This CDR3 has 13 residues. The ends were cut back, 5 bases at V and 4 bases at J, with 12 bases in the middle. Germline values: CDR1 WSHSY, CDR2 SAAADI. Written as DNA, the CDR3 is TGCGCCAGCAGTACGGGACTGACTTACGAGCAGTACGTC. It translates to CASSTGLTYEQYV.

V and J are TRBV7-2 and TRBJ2-3, with 8 nucleotides matching TRBD2. From germline, CDR1 is SGHTA and CDR2 FQGNSA. The CDR3 covers 15 residues. V lost 0 bases, J lost 3 bases, and 2 bases stayed unmatched. CDR3 sequence (DNA): TGTGCCAGCAGCTTAGCCGGGACTAGGACAGATACGCAGTATTTT. This codes for CASSLAGTRTDTQYF.

The V gene is TRBV7-9, the J gene TRBJ2-5; 8 bases map to TRBD1. V was pared by 5 bases and J by 1 base, with 3 bases of the junction left unmatched. Per germline, CDR1 SEHNR and CDR2 FQNEAQ (reference sequence). CDR3 length equals 14 residues. The CDR3 loop is CASSVQGVQETQYF. The CDR3 region has the DNA TGTGCCAGCAGCGTACAGGGGGTCCAAGAGACCCAGTACTTC.

The chain is built from TRBV19 and TRBJ1-5; D remains unclear. The CDR3 totals 14 residues. Germline V CDR1 and CDR2: LNHDA, SQIVND (reference sequence). Trimming stripped 2 bases from V and 4 bases from J, with 9 bases between. This CDR3 reads CASSIITENQPQHF. CDR3 sequence (DNA): TGTGCCAGTAGTATAATAACTGAGAATCAGCCCCAGCATTTT.

The J gene is TRBJ1-5, the V gene TRBV7-9; maybe TRBD1 (5 bases). The CDR3 spans 15 residues. Trimming removed 3 bases at V and 5 bases at J, with 14 bases between. The germline gives CDR1 SEHNR, CDR2 FQNEAQ (reference sequence). The chain's CDR3 is CASSFGAGHDQPQHF. The CDR3 DNA reads as TGTGCCAGCAGCTTTGGGGCCGGACACGATCAGCCCCAGCATTTT.

This clone has just a few counts. The chain joins TRBV7-8 to TRBJ2-1; a weak D match, TRBD2 (6 bases). V lost 6 bases and J lost 6, with 12 bases in between. The CDR3 covers 13 residues. Germline CDR1 SGHVS, CDR2 FQNEAQ. The CDR3 DNA sequence: TGTGCCAGCAGAAATCGCGGGACCAATGAGCAGTTCTTC. Amino acids: CASRNRGTNEQFF.

The rearrangement joins TRBV3-1 (or the pseudogene TRBV3-2) to TRBJ2-7; 10 positions match TRBD2. This CDR3 comprises 15 residues. V gave up 1 base and J gave up 4 bases; unmatched junction bases: 4. From germline, CDR1 is LGHDT and CDR2 YNNKEL (reference sequence). CDR3 in DNA: TGTGCCAGCAGCCAAGGGACTAGCGGACAGTACGAGCAGTACTTC. Translated: CASSQGTSGQYEQYF.

The V call is TRBV5-1, the J call TRBJ1-4; 7 bases match TRBD1. This CDR3 contains 14 residues. J was trimmed by 4 bases and V by 6 bases; bases with no gene match: 6. CDR1 is SGHRS, CDR2 YFSETQ, per germline. The CDR3 reads CASNPTGNNEKLFF. Written as DNA, the CDR3 is TGCGCCAGCAACCCGACAGGGAATAATGAAAAACTGTTTTTT.

The rearrangement joins TRBV27 to TRBJ1-2, with no clear D. This CDR3 is 15 amino acids long. V was clipped by 3 bases and J by 4 bases, with 15 bases between them. In germline, CDR1 is MNHEY, CDR2 SMNVEV (reference sequence). CDR3 loop: CASSFSPGEVYGYTF. The CDR3 DNA is TGTGCCAGCAGTTTTTCTCCCGGAGAGGTCTATGGCTACACCTTC.

The gene calls are TRBV9 and TRBJ2-2; 9 bases match TRBD1. The trim removed 2 bases at V and 3 bases at J, leaving 11 bases unmatched. This CDR3 comprises 18 residues. CDR1 is SGDLS, CDR2 YYNGEE, per germline. CDR3 amino acids: CASSVPADRGDYTGELFF. The CDR3 DNA sequence: TGTGCCAGCAGCGTGCCAGCGGACAGGGGCGATTACACCGGGGAGCTGTTTTTT. The variable domain in full, completed from reference TRBV9 and TRBJ2-2, reads DSGVTQTPKHLITATGQRVTLRCSPRSGDLSVYWYQQSLDQGLQFLIQYYNGEERAKGNILERFSAQQFPDLHSELNLSSLELGDSALYFCASSVPADRGDYTGELFFGEGSRLTVL.